This entry describes one TCR beta chain. Germline V lookup: CDR1 GTSNPN, CDR2 SVGIG (reference sequence). With 2 bases removed from V and 3 bases from J, the gap between germline ends came to 11 bases. The CDR3 length is 15 residues. This sample was taken from a study of cytomegalovirus exposure and HLA in healthy donors. The PCR made use of 60 Vbeta and 13 Jbeta primers. Sequencing used immunoSEQ multiplex PCR; TCRdb keeps in-frame clones, though not all of them. The sample carries about 160,000 clones, over 75% recorded once. This chain connects TRBV30 to TRBJ2-6, with unresolved D. Material for sequencing was PBMCs. The TCR sequence derives from a man aged 35 to 55 in good health and CMV-seronegative. The CDR3 nucleotides read TGTGCCTGGAGTCCAACAATCGATGGGGCCAACGTCCTGACTTTC. Residues: CAWSPTIDGANVLTF.